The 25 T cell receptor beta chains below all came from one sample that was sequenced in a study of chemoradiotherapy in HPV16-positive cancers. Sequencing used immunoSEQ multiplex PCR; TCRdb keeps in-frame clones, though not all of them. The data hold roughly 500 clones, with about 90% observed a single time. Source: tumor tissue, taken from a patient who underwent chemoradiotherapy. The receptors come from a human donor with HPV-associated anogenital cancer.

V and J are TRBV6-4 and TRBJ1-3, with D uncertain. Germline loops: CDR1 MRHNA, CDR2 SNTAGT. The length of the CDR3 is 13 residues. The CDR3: CAQRAKLGNTIYF. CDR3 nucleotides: TGTGCTCAGCGGGCCAAATTAGGAAACACCATATATTTT.

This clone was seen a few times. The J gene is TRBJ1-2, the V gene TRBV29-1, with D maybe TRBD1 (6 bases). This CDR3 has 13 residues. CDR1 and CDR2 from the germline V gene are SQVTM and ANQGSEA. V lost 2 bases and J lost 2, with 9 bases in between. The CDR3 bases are TGCAGCGTTGAATTACAGGGCAACTATGGCTACACCTTC. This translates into CSVELQGNYGYTF.

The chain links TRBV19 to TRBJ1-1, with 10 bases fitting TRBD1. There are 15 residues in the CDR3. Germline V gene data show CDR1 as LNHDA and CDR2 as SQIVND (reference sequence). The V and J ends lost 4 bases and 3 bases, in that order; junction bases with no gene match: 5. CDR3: CASSKAGQGYTEAFF. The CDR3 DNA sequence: TGTGCCAGTAGTAAGGCGGGACAGGGGTACACTGAAGCTTTCTTT. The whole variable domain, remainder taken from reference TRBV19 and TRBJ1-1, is DGGITQSPKYLFRKEGQNVTLSCEQNLNHDAMYWYRQDPGQGLRLIYYSQIVNDFQKGDIAEGYSVSREKKESFPLTVTSAQKNPTAFYLCASSKAGQGYTEAFFGQGTRLTVV.

The CDR3 protein is CASGVFEGTEAFF. The CDR3 bases are TGTGCCAGCGGGGTTTTTGAGGGCACTGAAGCTTTCTTT. The rearrangement links TRBV9 to TRBJ1-1; D ambiguous. Between the trimmed V and J ends, which lost 7 bases and 4 bases, there was a span of 14 bases. Per the germline V gene, CDR1 is SGDLS and CDR2 is YYNGEE. The CDR3 consists of 13 residues. Drawing the rest from reference TRBV9 and TRBJ1-1, the complete variable domain is DSGVTQTPKHLITATGQRVTLRCSPRSGDLSVYWYQQSLDQGLQFLIQYYNGEERAKGNILERFSAQQFPDLHSELNLSSLELGDSALYFCASGVFEGTEAFFGQGTRLTVV.

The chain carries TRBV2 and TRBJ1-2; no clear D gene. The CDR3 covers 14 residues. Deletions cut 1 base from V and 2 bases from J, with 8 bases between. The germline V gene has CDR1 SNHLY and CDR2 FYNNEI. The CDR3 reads CASSEVGLNYGYTF. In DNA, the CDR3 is TGTGCCAGCAGTGAAGTGGGTTTGAACTATGGCTACACCTTC.

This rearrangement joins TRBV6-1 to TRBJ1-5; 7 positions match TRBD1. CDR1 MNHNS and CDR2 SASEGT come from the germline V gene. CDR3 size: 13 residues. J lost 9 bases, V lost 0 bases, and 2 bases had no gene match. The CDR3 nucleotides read TGTGCCAGCAGTGAAGCATACAGGGGGCCCCAGCATTTT. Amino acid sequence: CASSEAYRGPQHF.

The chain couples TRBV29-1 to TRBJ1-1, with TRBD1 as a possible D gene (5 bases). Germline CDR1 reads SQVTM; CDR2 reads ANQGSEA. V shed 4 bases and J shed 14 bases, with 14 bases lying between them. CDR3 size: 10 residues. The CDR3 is CSVAGTAKFF. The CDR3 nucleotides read TGCAGCGTTGCCGGGACCGCGAAATTCTTT.

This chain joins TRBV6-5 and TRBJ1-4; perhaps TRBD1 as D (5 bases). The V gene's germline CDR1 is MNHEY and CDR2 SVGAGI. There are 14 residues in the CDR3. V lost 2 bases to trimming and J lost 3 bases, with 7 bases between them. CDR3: CASSYKGPNEKLFF. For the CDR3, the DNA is TGTGCCAGCAGTTACAAGGGGCCTAATGAAAAACTGTTTTTT.

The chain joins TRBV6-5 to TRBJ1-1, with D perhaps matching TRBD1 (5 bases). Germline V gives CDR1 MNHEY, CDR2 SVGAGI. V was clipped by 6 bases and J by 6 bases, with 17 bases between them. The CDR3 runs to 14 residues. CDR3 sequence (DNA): TGTGCCAGCAGAAAGGACATTCTCCGGTCTGAAGCTTTCTTT. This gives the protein CASRKDILRSEAFF.

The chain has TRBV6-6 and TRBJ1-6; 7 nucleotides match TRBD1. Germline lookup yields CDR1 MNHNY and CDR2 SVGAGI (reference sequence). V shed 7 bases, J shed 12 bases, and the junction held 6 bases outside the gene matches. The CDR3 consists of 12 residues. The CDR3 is CASTSTGRPLHF. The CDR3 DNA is TGTGCCAGCACTTCGACAGGGAGACCCCTCCACTTT.

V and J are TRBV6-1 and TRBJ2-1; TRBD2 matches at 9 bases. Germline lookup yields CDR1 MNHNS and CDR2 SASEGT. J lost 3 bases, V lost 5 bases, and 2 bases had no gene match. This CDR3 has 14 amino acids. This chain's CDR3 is CASSRTSDYNEQFF. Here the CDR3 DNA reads TGTGCCAGCAGTCGGACTAGCGACTACAATGAGCAGTTCTTC.

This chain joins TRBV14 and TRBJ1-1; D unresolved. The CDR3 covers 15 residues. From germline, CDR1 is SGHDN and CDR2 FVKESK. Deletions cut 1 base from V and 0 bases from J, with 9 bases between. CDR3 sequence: CASSQALLMNTEAFF. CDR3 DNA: TGTGCCAGCAGCCAAGCCTTGCTGATGAACACTGAAGCTTTCTTT.

The CDR3 spells CASSFPGANTEAFF. In DNA, the CDR3 is TGTGCCAGCAGTTTCCCGGGAGCGAACACTGAAGCTTTCTTT. The J gene is TRBJ1-1, the V gene TRBV2; D uncertain. CDR3 length: 14 amino acids. Per the germline V gene, CDR1 is SNHLY and CDR2 is FYNNEI. Trimming removed 5 bases at V and 1 base at J, with 11 bases between.

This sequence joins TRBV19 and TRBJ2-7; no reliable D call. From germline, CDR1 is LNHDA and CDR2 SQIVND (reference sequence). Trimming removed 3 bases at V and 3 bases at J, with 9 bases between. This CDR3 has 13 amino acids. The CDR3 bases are TGTGCCAGTAGTATGGGTGGATACTACGAGCAGTACTTC. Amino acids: CASSMGGYYEQYF.

The DNA of the CDR3 is TGTGCCAGCAGCTGGGCACTCAACACTGAAGCTTTCTTT. This gives the protein CASSWALNTEAFF. The J gene is TRBJ1-1, the V gene TRBV25-1; D gene unclear. V was clipped by 6 bases and J by 2 bases, with 10 bases between them. This CDR3 has 13 amino acids. Germline assignment: CDR1 MGHDK and CDR2 SYGVNS.

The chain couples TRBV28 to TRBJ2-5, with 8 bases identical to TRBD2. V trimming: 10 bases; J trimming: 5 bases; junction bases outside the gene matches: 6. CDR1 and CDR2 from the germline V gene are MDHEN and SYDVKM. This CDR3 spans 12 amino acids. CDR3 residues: CAIGGARETQYF. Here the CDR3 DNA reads TGTGCCATCGGGGGGGCCAGGGAGACCCAGTACTTC.

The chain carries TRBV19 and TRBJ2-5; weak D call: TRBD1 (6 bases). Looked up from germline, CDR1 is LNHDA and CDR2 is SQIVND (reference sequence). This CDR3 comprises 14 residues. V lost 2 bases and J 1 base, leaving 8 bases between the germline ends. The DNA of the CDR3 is TGTGCCAGTAGTATACAGGGGTCCCAAGAGACCCAGTACTTC. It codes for CASSIQGSQETQYF.

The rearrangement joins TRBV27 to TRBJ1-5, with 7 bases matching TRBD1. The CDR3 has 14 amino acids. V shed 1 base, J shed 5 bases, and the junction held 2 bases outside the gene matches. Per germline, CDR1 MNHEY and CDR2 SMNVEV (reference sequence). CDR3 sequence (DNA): TGTGCCAGCAGTTTATACAGGGGAGATCAGCCCCAGCATTTT. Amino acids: CASSLYRGDQPQHF.

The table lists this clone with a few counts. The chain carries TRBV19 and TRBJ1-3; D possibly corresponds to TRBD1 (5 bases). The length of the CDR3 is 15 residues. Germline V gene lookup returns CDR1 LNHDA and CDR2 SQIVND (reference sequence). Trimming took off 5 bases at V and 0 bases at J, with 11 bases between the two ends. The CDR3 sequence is CASSLTGHSGNTIYF. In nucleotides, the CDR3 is TGTGCCAGTAGTCTAACCGGACACTCTGGAAACACCATATATTTT.

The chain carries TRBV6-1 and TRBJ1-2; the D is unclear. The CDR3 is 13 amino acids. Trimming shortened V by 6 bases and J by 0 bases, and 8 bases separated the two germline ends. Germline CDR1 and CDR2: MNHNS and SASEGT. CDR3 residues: CASSRLPNYGYTF. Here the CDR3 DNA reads TGTGCCAGCAGCAGGTTGCCTAACTATGGCTACACCTTC.

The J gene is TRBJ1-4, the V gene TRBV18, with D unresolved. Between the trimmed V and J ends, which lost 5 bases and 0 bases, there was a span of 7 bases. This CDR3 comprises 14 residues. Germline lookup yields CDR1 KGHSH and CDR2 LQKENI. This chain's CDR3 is CASSVSATNEKLFF. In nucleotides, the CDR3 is TGTGCCAGCTCAGTGTCTGCAACTAATGAAAAACTGTTTTTT.

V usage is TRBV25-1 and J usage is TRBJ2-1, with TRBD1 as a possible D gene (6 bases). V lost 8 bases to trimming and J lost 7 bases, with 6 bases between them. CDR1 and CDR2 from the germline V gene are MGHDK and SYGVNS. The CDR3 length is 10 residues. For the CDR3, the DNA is TGTGCCAGCGGACAGAATGAGCAGTTCTTC. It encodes CASGQNEQFF.

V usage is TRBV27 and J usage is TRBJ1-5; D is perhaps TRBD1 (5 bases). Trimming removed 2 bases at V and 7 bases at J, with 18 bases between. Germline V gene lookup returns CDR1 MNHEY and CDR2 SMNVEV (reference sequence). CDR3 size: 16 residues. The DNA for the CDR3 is TGTGCCAGCAGTTTAAGCGGGCCAGGGCTTCGACAGCCCCAGCATTTT. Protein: CASSLSGPGLRQPQHF.

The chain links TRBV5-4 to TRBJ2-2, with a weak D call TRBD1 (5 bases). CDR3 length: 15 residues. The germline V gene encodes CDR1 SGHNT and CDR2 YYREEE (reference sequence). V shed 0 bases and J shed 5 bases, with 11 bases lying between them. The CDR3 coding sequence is TGTGCCAGCAGCTTGGAGCAAAAGGGGACCGGGGAGCTGTTTTTT. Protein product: CASSLEQKGTGELFF.

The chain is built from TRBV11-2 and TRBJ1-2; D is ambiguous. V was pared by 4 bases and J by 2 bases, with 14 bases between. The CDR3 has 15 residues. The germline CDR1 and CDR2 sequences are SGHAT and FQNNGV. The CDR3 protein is CASSSGVRVNYGYTF. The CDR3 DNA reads TGTGCCAGCAGCTCCGGTGTACGGGTGAACTATGGCTACACCTTC.